These 21 T cell receptor beta chains share one sample of origin, sequenced in a study of T cells after yellow fever vaccination. MiXCR, run by TCRdb on the 5' RACE reads, gives a single entry per CDR3 protein. Of around 140,000 distinct CDR3 sequences detected, roughly 8% appear once; the ten largest clones hold around 0.73%. Sequencing was performed on CD4+ T cells sorted from PBMCs, taken 5 days after the yellow fever booster vaccination. These receptors were collected from a man younger than 45 who received the YFV17D yellow fever vaccine.

The chain joins TRBV6-2 or TRBV6-3 to TRBJ2-2; D perhaps matches TRBD2 (6 bases). There are 17 residues in the CDR3. Trimming took 2 bases from V and 1 from J, leaving 14 bases between them. The V gene's germline CDR1 is MNHEY and CDR2 SVGEGT. The CDR3 spells CASSYKGLAKNTGELFF. CDR3 in DNA: TGTGCCAGCAGTTACAAAGGTCTAGCGAAGAACACCGGGGAGCTGTTTTTT.

This clonotype has a handful of counts. This chain joins TRBV5-4 and TRBJ2-3; no clear D. Deletions cut 1 base from V and 3 bases from J, with 9 bases between. The V gene's germline CDR1 is SGHNT and CDR2 YYREEE (reference sequence). This CDR3 comprises 14 residues. The CDR3: CASSLTKRTDTQYF. The CDR3 DNA reads as TGTGCCAGCAGCTTGACGAAGCGAACAGATACGCAGTATTTT.

This clonotype was detected many times. The CDR3 bases are TGTGCCAGCAGTTACCTGGTTTCCGAGCAGTACTTC. It specifies CASSYLVSEQYF. The chain links TRBV6-6 to TRBJ2-7; D not resolved. Per the germline V gene, CDR1 is MNHNY and CDR2 is SVGAGI (reference sequence). The CDR3 loop spans 12 amino acids. V was shortened by 2 bases and J by 6 bases, with 8 bases between the two germline ends.

With respect to this clonotype: A much larger clonotype is one base distant, so this may be a read error. The V and J genes are TRBV11-1 and TRBJ2-3; 7 nucleotides align to TRBD2. V was clipped by 4 bases and J by 5 bases; unmatched bases: 15. Germline lookup yields CDR1 SGHAT and CDR2 FQDESV (reference sequence). CDR3 length: 17 residues. The CDR3 DNA reads as TGTGCCAGCAGCTCTCCTCTTGGTCGGGAGGACCAAGATACGCAGTATTTT. Its translation is CASSSPLGREDQDTQYF. The full variable domain, completed using reference TRBV11-1 and TRBJ2-3, is EAEVAQSPRYKITEKSQAVAFWCDPISGHATLYWYRQILGQGPELLVQFQDESVVDDSQLPKDRFSAERLKGVDSTLKIQPAELGDSAMYLCASSSPLGREDQDTQYFGPGTRLTVL.

This clonotype was detected ten times or more. This chain uses TRBV2 with TRBJ2-1, with D perhaps TRBD2 (6 bases). Germline CDR1 is SNHLY and CDR2 is FYNNEI. V dropped 9 bases and J dropped 9 bases, with 18 bases sitting between them. This CDR3 is 13 amino acids long. CDR3 protein: CASGRGRFGEQFF. The CDR3 nucleotides read TGTGCCAGTGGGCGGGGTAGGTTCGGTGAGCAGTTCTTC.

Comment on this clonotype: This may arise from a read error, as a much more abundant clone is one base away. This chain uses TRBV12-3 or TRBV12-4 with TRBJ2-4, with 7 bases lining up with TRBD2. The CDR3 loop spans 15 amino acids. In DNA, the CDR3 is TGTGCCTGCAGTGCCGGGACTACAGCCAAAAACATTCAGTACTTC. It encodes CACSAGTTAKNIQYF.

The chain has TRBV30 and TRBJ1-5; weak D call: TRBD1 (5 bases). There are 14 residues in the CDR3. Trimming stripped 5 bases from V and 1 base from J, with 12 bases between. The V gene's germline CDR1 is GTSNPN and CDR2 SVGIG (reference sequence). The CDR3 reads CAWGNWGSNQPQHF. CDR3 DNA sequence: TGTGCCTGGGGGAATTGGGGGAGCAATCAGCCCCAGCATTTT.

This clonotype was detected ten times or more. The chain couples TRBV5-1 to TRBJ2-4, with D perhaps matching TRBD2 (5 bases). Deletions cut 4 bases from V and 6 bases from J, with 14 bases between. This CDR3 is built from 14 residues. Looked up from germline, CDR1 is SGHRS and CDR2 is YFSETQ. The CDR3 nucleotides are TGCGCCAGCAGCGGAGGTTCAACTGGAAACATTCAGTACTTC. As protein: CASSGGSTGNIQYF.

This clonotype was counted ten times or more. The J gene is TRBJ2-1, the V gene TRBV7-2; 8 nucleotides agree with TRBD2. CDR1 and CDR2 from the germline V gene are SGHTA and FQGNSA. The CDR3 is 17 amino acids. Unmatched junction bases numbered 11, after V lost 7 bases and J lost 0 bases. This chain's CDR3 is CASTLGGGRRSYNEQFF. The CDR3 nucleotides are TGTGCCAGCACCCTCGGCGGCGGGAGGCGCTCCTACAATGAGCAGTTCTTC.

On this clonotype itself: One junction end disagrees with the germline gene, perhaps due to a read error. The CDR3 nucleotides read TGCTGTGCGGCCCCGATTCGAGGCGGCTCCTACAATGAGCAGTTCTTC. As protein: CCAAPIRGGSYNEQFF. V is TRBV20-1 and J is TRBJ2-1; no clear D. The CDR3 runs to 16 residues. Germline lookup yields CDR1 DFQATT and CDR2 SNEGSKA (reference sequence).

This chain uses TRBV19 with TRBJ2-1; 8 bases align to TRBD1. The CDR3 spans 15 residues. The V segment lost 3 bases and the J segment 10 bases; nucleotides outside the gene matches: 11. Germline assignment: CDR1 LNHDA and CDR2 SQIVND (reference sequence). As DNA, the CDR3 is TGTGCCAGTAGTATTTTCGGCAGGGGGCAGGGAGAGCAGTTCTTC. Protein: CASSIFGRGQGEQFF.

This clonotype was counted ten times or more. CDR3 sequence (DNA): TGTGCCAGTAGCGACAGGGGATGGGAGCGCTACGAGCAGTACTTC. Residues: CASSDRGWERYEQYF. The chain employs TRBV19 and TRBJ2-7; 8 positions match TRBD1. The CDR3 length is 15 residues. Germline loops: CDR1 LNHDA, CDR2 SQIVND (reference sequence). V dropped 6 bases and J dropped 3; count of bases not matched to a gene: 10. Full variable domain (outside the CDR3, taken from reference TRBV19 and TRBJ2-7): DGGITQSPKYLFRKEGQNVTLSCEQNLNHDAMYWYRQDPGQGLRLIYYSQIVNDFQKGDIAEGYSVSREKKESFPLTVTSAQKNPTAFYLCASSDRGWERYEQYFGPGTRLTVT.

At least ten counts were recorded for this clonotype. This sequence joins TRBV4-2 and TRBJ2-2; D remains ambiguous. Trimming removed 1 base from V and 6 bases from J, with 9 bases in between. Per the germline V gene, CDR1 is LGHNA and CDR2 is YNFKEQ. The CDR3 consists of 14 residues. The chain's CDR3 is CASSQADRSGELFF. Written as DNA, the CDR3 is TGTGCCAGCAGCCAAGCCGACCGTTCCGGGGAGCTGTTTTTT.

Many counts were recorded for this clonotype. This sequence joins TRBV29-1 and TRBJ2-6; TRBD2 might be the D (5 bases). This CDR3 is built from 14 residues. V was clipped by 8 bases and J by 2 bases, with 13 bases between them. The germline CDR1 and CDR2 sequences are SQVTM and ANQGSEA. The CDR3 sequence is CSTEGGPGANVLTF. The CDR3 DNA follows: TGCAGCACTGAGGGTGGGCCTGGGGCCAACGTCCTGACTTTC.

This clonotype was observed at least ten times. This chain joins TRBV6-6 and TRBJ1-2; possibly TRBD1 for D (5 bases). The CDR3 runs 13 residues. Looked up from germline, CDR1 is MNHNY and CDR2 is SVGAGI (reference sequence). With 2 bases removed from V and 7 bases from J, the gap between germline ends came to 11 bases. The CDR3: CASSYTRDSGYTF. CDR3 nucleotide sequence: TGTGCCAGCAGTTACACCAGGGATTCTGGCTACACCTTC.

This clonotype was seen ten or more times. This chain connects TRBV7-2 to TRBJ1-3; maybe TRBD1 (6 bases). Trimming took off 5 bases at V and 3 bases at J, with 17 bases between the two ends. Germline CDR1 reads SGHTA; CDR2 reads FQGNSA. The CDR3 contains 16 residues. The CDR3 DNA is TGTGCCAGCAGCCCCACGGCGGGGGCCGGTGGAAACACCATATATTTT. Its protein is CASSPTAGAGGNTIYF.

This clonotype was seen many times. The rearrangement joins TRBV12-3 or TRBV12-4 to TRBJ2-2, with D perhaps matching TRBD1 (5 bases). This CDR3 has 15 amino acids. V lost 3 bases, J lost 3 bases, and 11 bases lay in between. As DNA, the CDR3 is TGTGCCAGCAGTTTTAGGGGAATAGACACCGGGGAGCTGTTTTTT. This encodes CASSFRGIDTGELFF.

In regard to this clonotype: A much larger clone lies one base from this, so it may be a read error. The rearrangement joins TRBV7-2 to TRBJ2-3; D possibly corresponds to TRBD2 (6 bases). From germline, CDR1 is SGHTA and CDR2 FQGNSA. This CDR3 contains 15 residues. In DNA form, the CDR3 reads TGTGTCAGCAGCCCCGCGGGACTCAGCACAGATACGCAGTATTTT. Encoded protein: CVSSPAGLSTDTQYF.

Note on this clonotype: This sequence may be a read error, since a much larger clone differs from it by one base. J is TRBJ2-3 and V is TRBV7-9; TRBD1 matches at 7 bases. The CDR3 totals 15 residues. Germline values: CDR1 SEHNR, CDR2 FQNEAQ (reference sequence). DNA of the CDR3: TGTGGCAGCAGCTTAGGGACAGTGGAAACAGATACGCAGTATTTT. Amino acids: CGSSLGTVETDTQYF.

As for this clonotype: A much larger clone differs by one base, so this may be a read error. V and J are TRBV20-1 and TRBJ2-1; D remains ambiguous. Germline lookup yields CDR1 DFQATT and CDR2 SNEGSKA (reference sequence). Trimming shortened V by 1 base and J by 0 bases, and 13 bases separated the two germline ends. This CDR3 has 16 residues. Here the CDR3 DNA reads TGCAGTGCTAGAGGTGGGCCGGCCAGCTCCTACAATGAGCAGTTCTTC. Translating it yields CSARGGPASSYNEQFF.

This clonotype was observed a few times. This chain joins TRBV7-2 and TRBJ2-2; possibly TRBD2 for D (6 bases). Germline CDR1 SGHTA, CDR2 FQGNSA. The CDR3 has 14 amino acids. V was cut by 4 bases and J by 16 bases, with 22 bases left in between. The CDR3 coding sequence is TGTGCCAGCAGCTCGGGACTCCATACTACCGTTGCGTTTTTT. Translated, it gives CASSSGLHTTVAFF.